Presented here are 5 T cell receptor beta chains from one specimen sequenced in a study of control samples from healthy donors and cancer patients. Libraries were prepared by immunoSEQ multiplex PCR; TCRdb keeps only in-frame clonotypes and omits some of them. In the table there are 40,000 to 60,000 clones, 88% of which are singletons. The sample was PBMCs. The receptors originated from a man in his fifties or sixties with head and neck cancer.

J is TRBJ2-1 and V is TRBV28, with a tentative D call TRBD2 (6 bases). Trimming took 3 bases from V and 11 from J, leaving 17 bases between them. Germline V lookup: CDR1 MDHEN, CDR2 SYDVKM. CDR3 size: 14 residues. Written as DNA, the CDR3 is TGTGCCAGCAGTTTGGGGGAGGCGGAGAGCCAGCAGTTCTTC. Its protein product is CASSLGEAESQQFF.

V gene TRBV25-1 combines with J gene TRBJ2-3; possibly TRBD2 for D (5 bases). Trimming left V 2 bases short and J 1 base short, with 13 bases between. The germline CDR1 and CDR2 sequences are MGHDK and SYGVNS. CDR3 length: 16 residues. CDR3 protein: CASSEINLAGTDTQYF. The CDR3 DNA follows: TGTGCCAGCAGTGAAATAAATCTAGCTGGCACAGATACGCAGTATTTT.

The V call is TRBV6-2 or TRBV6-3, the J call TRBJ2-3; maybe TRBD1 (6 bases). Between the trimmed V and J ends, which lost 5 bases and 7 bases, there was a span of 22 bases. The CDR3 has 16 residues. Germline values: CDR1 MNHEY, CDR2 SVGEGT. Written as DNA, the CDR3 is TGTGCCAGCAGTCAGGGACAAAGATTCCCACAAAATACGCAGTATTTT. It encodes CASSQGQRFPQNTQYF.

The rearrangement joins TRBV28 to TRBJ2-3, with D tentatively TRBD1 (6 bases). In germline, CDR1 is MDHEN, CDR2 SYDVKM. The CDR3 sequence is 15 residues long. Trimming took 4 bases from V and 6 from J, leaving 17 bases between them. The CDR3 nucleotides are TGTGCCAGCAGTTACAACAGGGTTATGGGCGATACGCAGTATTTT. As protein: CASSYNRVMGDTQYF.

The chain links TRBV12-5 to TRBJ2-7; 8 bases agree with TRBD1. CDR3 size: 14 residues. V lost 5 bases to trimming and J lost 5 bases; unmatched junction nucleotides: 8. Germline values: CDR1 LGHNT, CDR2 FRNRAP. Here the CDR3 reads CASGPQGARDEQYF. The CDR3 DNA sequence: TGTGCTAGTGGTCCCCAGGGGGCGCGGGACGAGCAGTACTTC.